The present entry profiles one TCR beta chain with its context. The table came from immunoSEQ multiplex PCR; TCRdb's copy has only in-frame clones and leaves some out. The sample has more than 200,000 clones, less than 95% seen once; the top ten hold around 3.1%. The source of the sample is a study of cytomegalovirus exposure and HLA in healthy donors. The ends lost 3 bases at V and 5 bases at J; junction bases unmatched: 15. The CDR3 has 17 residues. From germline, CDR1 is MDHEN and CDR2 SYDVKM. Sequenced input: PBMCs. This TCR came from a young woman in good health and CMV-seronegative. The chain joins TRBV28 to TRBJ2-5; 7 positions match TRBD2. CDR3 in DNA: TGTGCCAGCAGTTTTGAGTATGGGACTACCCGGTCGGAGACCCAGTACTTC. It translates to CASSFEYGTTRSETQYF.